The 27 T cell receptor beta chains in this list originate from one sample, sequenced in a study of blood T cell repertoires in COVID-19. Profiled with immunoSEQ multiplex PCR; TCRdb holds only in-frame clones, not every one. The data hold over 150,000 clones, with about four fifths observed a single time. The sequenced material came from PBMCs or T cells enriched from blood (not recorded which). The receptor set was obtained from a man aged 35 to 55 who had recovered from COVID-19.

V is TRBV5-3 and J is TRBJ1-1; 7 bases align to TRBD1. TRBV5-3 qualifies as an ORF whose function is uncertain. The CDR3 spans 13 residues. Trimming cost V 4 bases and J 4 bases; bases outside gene matches: 4. This CDR3 reads CARSVDRVTEAFF. CDR3 DNA sequence: TGTGCCAGAAGCGTTGACAGGGTCACTGAAGCTTTCTTT.

The chain carries TRBV19 and TRBJ2-1; D might be TRBD1 (6 bases). Trimming left V 4 bases short and J 3 bases short, with 16 bases between. CDR3 size: 16 residues. Germline V lookup: CDR1 LNHDA, CDR2 SQIVND (reference sequence). In DNA, the CDR3 is TGTGCCAGTAGTAGCCACGTGAGGACAGTCTACAATGAGCAGTTCTTC. Its translation: CASSSHVRTVYNEQFF.

The chain couples TRBV19 to TRBJ2-1; 9 positions match TRBD2. Germline V lookup: CDR1 LNHDA, CDR2 SQIVND (reference sequence). The CDR3 totals 17 residues. V gave up 5 bases and J gave up 4 bases; unmatched junction bases: 12. The CDR3 protein is CASSALASGGLYNEQFF. The CDR3, as DNA: TGTGCCAGTAGTGCATTAGCCAGCGGGGGGTTGTACAATGAGCAGTTCTTC.

The chain links TRBV18 to TRBJ1-2; 10 bases line up with TRBD1. Germline V CDR1 and CDR2: KGHSH, LQKENI. The CDR3 is made up of 15 amino acids. The V segment lost 2 bases and the J segment 7 bases; nucleotides outside the gene matches: 7. Here the CDR3 DNA reads TGTGCCAGCTCACCAGACGACAGGGGGCTGGCTGGCTACACCTTC. Protein: CASSPDDRGLAGYTF.

The chain recombines TRBV21-1 with TRBJ2-7; TRBD1 is the table's D call and was not checked against the DNA. TRBV21-1 counts as a pseudogene. This CDR3 has 15 amino acids. DNA of the CDR3: TGTGCCAGCAGCCTCCCCTTAGACAGTTCCTACGAGCAGTACTTC. It translates to CASSLPLDSSYEQYF.

This chain joins TRBV19 and TRBJ1-5; 7 nucleotides align to TRBD1. The germline gives CDR1 LNHDA, CDR2 SQIVND (reference sequence). This CDR3 has 15 amino acids. Losses at the gene ends were 6 bases for V and 3 bases for J; bases not matched to a gene: 8. The CDR3 DNA is TGTGCCAGTAGCTTAGGACAGGCGTTCAATCAGCCCCAGCATTTT. Translating it yields CASSLGQAFNQPQHF. Supplemented by reference TRBV19 and TRBJ1-5, the full variable domain reads DGGITQSPKYLFRKEGQNVTLSCEQNLNHDAMYWYRQDPGQGLRLIYYSQIVNDFQKGDIAEGYSVSREKKESFPLTVTSAQKNPTAFYLCASSLGQAFNQPQHFGDGTRLSIL.

The chain uses TRBV25-1 and TRBJ1-4; TRBD1 matches at 8 bases. With 2 bases clipped from V and 8 bases from J, the junction kept 4 bases outside the gene matches. The CDR3 has 14 amino acids. CDR1 is MGHDK, CDR2 SYGVNS, per germline. CDR3 in amino acids: CASSEQGAGEKLFF. In DNA form, the CDR3 reads TGTGCCAGCAGTGAACAGGGGGCAGGAGAAAAACTGTTTTTT.

V gene TRBV2 combines with J gene TRBJ1-1; no definite D call. The CDR3 totals 16 residues. CDR1 and CDR2 (germline): SNHLY, FYNNEI. V was shortened by 4 bases and J by 3 bases, with 18 bases between the two germline ends. CDR3 in DNA: TGTGCCAGCAGTGTGGCGGAAAGAACCGTTCACACTGAAGCTTTCTTT. This gives the protein CASSVAERTVHTEAFF. The full variable domain, rest sourced from reference TRBV2 and TRBJ1-1, is EPEVTQTPSHQVTQMGQEVILRCVPISNHLYFYWYRQILGQKVEFLVSFYNNEISEKSEIFDDQFSVERPDGSNFTLKIRSTKLEDSAMYFCASSVAERTVHTEAFFGQGTRLTVV.

The rearrangement joins TRBV30 to TRBJ1-5, with D unresolved. The ends were cut back, 0 bases at V and 4 bases at J, with 7 bases in the middle. The CDR3 consists of 13 residues. Germline CDR1 reads GTSNPN; CDR2 reads SVGIG (reference sequence). CDR3 amino acids: CAWSVQANQPQHF. CDR3 DNA sequence: TGTGCCTGGAGTGTGCAGGCAAATCAGCCCCAGCATTTT.

This clone has a handful of counts. The chain employs TRBV9 and TRBJ1-6; TRBD1 agrees at 8 bases. The germline gives CDR1 SGDLS, CDR2 YYNGEE. The CDR3 extends over 15 amino acids. V dropped 3 bases and J dropped 8; count of bases not matched to a gene: 7. CDR3 protein: CASSAEGQGHSPLHF. DNA of the CDR3: TGTGCCAGCAGCGCAGAAGGACAGGGACATTCACCCCTCCACTTT. Filled out from reference TRBV9 and TRBJ1-6, the complete variable domain reads DSGVTQTPKHLITATGQRVTLRCSPRSGDLSVYWYQQSLDQGLQFLIQYYNGEERAKGNILERFSAQQFPDLHSELNLSSLELGDSALYFCASSAEGQGHSPLHFGNGTRLTVT.

The chain couples TRBV19 to TRBJ1-1; D might be TRBD1 (6 bases). Germline V gene sequence: CDR1 LNHDA, CDR2 SQIVND (reference sequence). This CDR3 spans 15 amino acids. V lost 6 bases, J lost 5 bases, and 19 bases lay in between. The CDR3 is CASRTVGGGRTEAFF. DNA of the CDR3: TGTGCCAGTAGAACCGTGGGGGGGGGCCGGACTGAAGCTTTCTTT.

The V call is TRBV19, the J call TRBJ1-1; D gene unclear. The CDR3 length is 16 residues. Germline V CDR1 and CDR2: LNHDA, SQIVND (reference sequence). V was shortened by 1 base and J by 6 bases, with 18 bases between the two germline ends. CDR3 DNA sequence: TGTGCCAGTAGTATAGTATTGGCAACGCGGCCCGCTGAAGCTTTCTTT. It codes for CASSIVLATRPAEAFF.

The chain joins TRBV3-1 (or the pseudogene TRBV3-2) to TRBJ1-2; perhaps TRBD1 as D (6 bases). The V gene's germline CDR1 is LGHDT and CDR2 YNNKEL (reference sequence). V lost 4 bases and J 0 bases, leaving 9 bases between the germline ends. The CDR3 totals 14 residues. CDR3 in amino acids: CASSPGAANYGYTF. The CDR3 region has the DNA TGTGCCAGCAGCCCAGGGGCAGCTAACTATGGCTACACCTTC.

This rearrangement joins TRBV7-2 to TRBJ2-1; 9 bases are shared with TRBD2. Per germline, CDR1 SGHTA and CDR2 FQGNSA. V lost 1 base and J lost 7; bases outside the gene matches: 8. The CDR3 consists of 16 residues. CDR3 nucleotide sequence: TGTGCCAGCAGCTTAGGGTTTTCTAGCGGGGTGAATGAGCAGTTCTTC. Amino acids: CASSLGFSSGVNEQFF.

The rearrangement links TRBV19 to TRBJ1-1; possibly TRBD1 for D (5 bases). The CDR3 loop spans 14 amino acids. Germline CDR1 and CDR2: LNHDA and SQIVND (reference sequence). The ends were cut back, 3 bases at V and 1 base at J, with 9 bases in the middle. CDR3: CASSITGSNTEAFF. The CDR3 bases are TGTGCCAGTAGTATTACAGGTTCGAACACTGAAGCTTTCTTT.

The chain has TRBV11-2 and TRBJ1-2; 7 bases agree with TRBD1. J was trimmed by 2 bases and V by 5 bases; bases with no gene match: 11. Germline V gene data show CDR1 as SGHAT and CDR2 as FQNNGV. The CDR3 is made up of 16 amino acids. CDR3 loop: CASSRRTGVANYGYTF. The CDR3 bases are TGTGCCAGCAGCCGTCGGACAGGAGTGGCCAACTATGGCTACACCTTC.

The genes are TRBV5-1 and TRBJ2-3; tentative D call: TRBD1 (5 bases). The ends were cut back, 0 bases at V and 6 bases at J, with 14 bases in the middle. The length of the CDR3 is 15 residues. Germline V gives CDR1 SGHRS, CDR2 YFSETQ. The CDR3: CASSLDRSRSDTQYF. The CDR3 DNA reads TGCGCCAGCAGCTTGGACAGGTCAAGGTCGGATACGCAGTATTTT.

This chain connects TRBV5-1 to TRBJ1-2, with 8 bases fitting TRBD1. The J segment lost 4 bases and the V segment lost 0 bases, leaving 5 bases of the junction unmatched. Germline V gene sequence: CDR1 SGHRS, CDR2 YFSETQ. There are 15 residues in the CDR3. CDR3 in DNA: TGCGCCAGCAGCTTGGTGACAGGGGACCTCTATGGCTACACCTTC. Translating gives CASSLVTGDLYGYTF.

The chain joins TRBV3-1 (or the pseudogene TRBV3-2) to TRBJ2-5; 9 bases line up with TRBD1. This CDR3 is 13 amino acids long. Trimming at V came to 8 bases and at J to 5 bases, leaving 6 bases not matched to a gene. The germline V gene has CDR1 LGHDT and CDR2 YNNKEL (reference sequence). The CDR3 nucleotides read TGTGCCAGCGCACAGGGGGCTGGGGAGACCCAGTACTTC. This gives the protein CASAQGAGETQYF.

The V and J genes are TRBV28 and TRBJ2-7; TRBD2 matches at 13 bases. V shed 1 base and J 6 bases; nucleotides not matched to a gene: 9. The CDR3 has 17 amino acids. Germline CDR1 reads MDHEN; CDR2 reads SYDVKM. CDR3: CASSLYGTSGARGEQYF. In nucleotides, the CDR3 is TGTGCCAGCAGTTTATACGGGACTAGCGGGGCACGTGGCGAGCAGTACTTC.

The rearrangement uses TRBV2 and TRBJ1-2; no firm D call. The V gene lost 4 bases and the J gene lost 4 bases, with 16 bases spanning the gap. The CDR3 loop spans 15 amino acids. The germline V gene has CDR1 SNHLY and CDR2 FYNNEI. The CDR3 sequence: CASSAGRGVSYGYTF. Written as DNA, the CDR3 is TGTGCCAGCAGTGCTGGCCGCGGGGTTAGCTATGGCTACACCTTC.

The J gene is TRBJ1-4, the V gene TRBV10-3; a weak D match, TRBD1 (6 bases). Trimming pared 10 bases from V and 1 base from J, leaving 10 bases between. CDR1 is ENHRY and CDR2 is SYGVKD in the germline V gene. The CDR3 sequence is 13 residues long. Here the CDR3 reads CATNRETNEKLFF. In nucleotides, the CDR3 is TGTGCCACCAACAGGGAAACTAATGAAAAACTGTTTTTT.

V and J are TRBV20-1 and TRBJ1-1, with unresolved D. The CDR3 length is 15 residues. Germline assignment: CDR1 DFQATT and CDR2 SNEGSKA (reference sequence). V was cut by 3 bases and J by 1 base, with 15 bases left in between. The CDR3 loop reads CSASTAELSNTEAFF. CDR3 DNA sequence: TGCAGTGCTAGTACGGCCGAACTATCGAACACTGAAGCTTTCTTT.

The count of this clone is one. V is TRBV10-2 and J is TRBJ1-5; weak D call: TRBD1 (6 bases). V shed 3 bases and J shed 6 bases, with 9 bases lying between them. Germline CDR1 WSHSY, CDR2 SAAADI. The CDR3 length is 13 residues. In nucleotides, the CDR3 is TGCGCCAGCAGTGAAGGGGGGGGTCAGCCCCAGCATTTT. Protein: CASSEGGGQPQHF.

This sequence joins TRBV6-5 and TRBJ2-5, with D unclear. Per germline, CDR1 MNHEY and CDR2 SVGAGI. Trimming cost V 1 base and J 5 bases, with 5 bases left between them. This CDR3 contains 12 residues. CDR3 residues: CASSYFAETQYF. Here the CDR3 DNA reads TGTGCCAGCAGTTACTTCGCGGAGACCCAGTACTTC.

The CDR3 sequence is CASISTGTNYGYTF. CDR3 DNA: TGTGCCAGCATCTCTACTGGGACAAACTATGGCTACACCTTC. J is TRBJ1-2 and V is TRBV7-9, with D maybe TRBD1 (6 bases). V was shortened by 7 bases and J by 2 bases, with 14 bases between the two germline ends. CDR1 and CDR2 from the germline V gene are SEHNR and FQNEAQ (reference sequence). CDR3 length: 14 residues.

This clone was recorded only once. This chain uses TRBV5-4 with TRBJ1-2, with D perhaps TRBD1 (6 bases). The CDR3 is made up of 14 amino acids. V was cut by 0 bases and J by 4 bases, with 10 bases left in between. From germline, CDR1 is SGHNT and CDR2 YYREEE (reference sequence). The CDR3 DNA reads TGTGCCAGCAGCTTGGAACAGGGAATCTATGGCTACACCTTC. Its protein product is CASSLEQGIYGYTF.